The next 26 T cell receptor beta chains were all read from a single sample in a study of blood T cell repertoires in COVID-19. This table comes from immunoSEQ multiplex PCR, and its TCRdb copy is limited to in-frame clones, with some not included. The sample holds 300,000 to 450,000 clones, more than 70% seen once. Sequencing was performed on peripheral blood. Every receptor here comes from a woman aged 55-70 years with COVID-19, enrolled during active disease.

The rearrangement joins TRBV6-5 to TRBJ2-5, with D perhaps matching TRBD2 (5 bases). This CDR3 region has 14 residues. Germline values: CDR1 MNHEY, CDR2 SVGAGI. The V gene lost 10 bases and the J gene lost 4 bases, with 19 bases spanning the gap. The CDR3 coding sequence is TGTGCCACCGCTAAAACGGACTTTCGAGAGACCCAGTACTTC. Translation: CATAKTDFRETQYF.

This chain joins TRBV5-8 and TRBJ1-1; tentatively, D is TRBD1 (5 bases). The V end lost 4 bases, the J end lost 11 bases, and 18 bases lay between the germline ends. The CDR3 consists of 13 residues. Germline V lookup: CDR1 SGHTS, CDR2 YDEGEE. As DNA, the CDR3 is TGTGCCAGCAGCCGCGGGGACGCCCAGGCCGCTTTCTTT. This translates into CASSRGDAQAAFF.

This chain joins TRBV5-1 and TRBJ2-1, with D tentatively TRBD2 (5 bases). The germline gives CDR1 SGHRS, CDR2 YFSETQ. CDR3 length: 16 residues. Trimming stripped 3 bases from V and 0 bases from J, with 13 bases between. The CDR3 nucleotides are TGCGCCAGCAGCTCCCAGACTGGGAGCTCCTACAATGAGCAGTTCTTC. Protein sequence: CASSSQTGSSYNEQFF.

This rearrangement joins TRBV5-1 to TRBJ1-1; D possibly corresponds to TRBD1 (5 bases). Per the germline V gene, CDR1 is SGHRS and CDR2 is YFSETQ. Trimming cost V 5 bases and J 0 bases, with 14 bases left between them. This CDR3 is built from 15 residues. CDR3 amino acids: CASSRGLLLNTEAFF. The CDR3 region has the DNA TGCGCCAGCAGTCGGGGACTCCTTCTGAACACTGAAGCTTTCTTT.

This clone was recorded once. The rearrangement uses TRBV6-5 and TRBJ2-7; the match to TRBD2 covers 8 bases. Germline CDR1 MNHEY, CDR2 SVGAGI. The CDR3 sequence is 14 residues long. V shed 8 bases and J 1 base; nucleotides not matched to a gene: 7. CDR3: CASARPGGSYEQYF. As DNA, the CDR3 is TGTGCCAGCGCTCGCCCGGGGGGGTCCTACGAGCAGTACTTC.

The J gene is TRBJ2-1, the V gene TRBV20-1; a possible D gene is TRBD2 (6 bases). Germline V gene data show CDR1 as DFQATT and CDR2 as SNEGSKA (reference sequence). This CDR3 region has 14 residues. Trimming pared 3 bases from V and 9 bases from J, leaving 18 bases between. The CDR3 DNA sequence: TGCAGTGCTAGTCTCCAGCCCCCGCGGGGTGAGCAGTTCTTC. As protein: CSASLQPPRGEQFF.

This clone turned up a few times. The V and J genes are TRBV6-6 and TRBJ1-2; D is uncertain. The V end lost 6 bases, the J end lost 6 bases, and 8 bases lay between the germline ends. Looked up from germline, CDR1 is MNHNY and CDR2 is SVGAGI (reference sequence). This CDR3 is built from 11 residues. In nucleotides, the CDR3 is TGTGCCAGCAGGCATACACATGGCTACACCTTC. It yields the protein CASRHTHGYTF.

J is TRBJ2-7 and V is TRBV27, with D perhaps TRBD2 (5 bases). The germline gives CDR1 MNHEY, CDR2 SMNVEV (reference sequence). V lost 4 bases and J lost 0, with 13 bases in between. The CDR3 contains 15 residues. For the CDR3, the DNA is TGTGCCAGCAGTTACGGACTGGGGAGCTCCTACGAGCAGTACTTC. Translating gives CASSYGLGSSYEQYF.

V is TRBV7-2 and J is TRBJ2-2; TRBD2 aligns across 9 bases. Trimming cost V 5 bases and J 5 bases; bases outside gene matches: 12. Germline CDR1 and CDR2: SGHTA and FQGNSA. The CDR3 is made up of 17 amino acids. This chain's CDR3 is CASSTMRGAGGTGELFF. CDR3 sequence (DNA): TGTGCCAGCAGCACTATGCGAGGAGCGGGGGGTACCGGGGAGCTGTTTTTT.

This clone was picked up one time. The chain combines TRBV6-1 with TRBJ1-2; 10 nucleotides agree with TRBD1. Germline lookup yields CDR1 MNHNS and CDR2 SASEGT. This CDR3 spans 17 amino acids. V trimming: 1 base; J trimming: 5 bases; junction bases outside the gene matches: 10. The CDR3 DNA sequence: TGTGCCAGCAGTGAAGGGGGAGACAGGGGGCGCGCATATGGCTACACCTTC. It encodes CASSEGGDRGRAYGYTF.

The CDR3 region is CASILIQNQRAGELFF. CDR3 nucleotide sequence: TGTGCCAGCATCCTCATACAAAACCAGAGGGCCGGGGAGCTGTTTTTT. The V gene is TRBV21-1, the J gene TRBJ2-2; the tabulated D call, TRBD2, remains unverified against the DNA. TRBV21-1 corresponds to a pseudogene. The CDR3 sequence is 16 residues long.

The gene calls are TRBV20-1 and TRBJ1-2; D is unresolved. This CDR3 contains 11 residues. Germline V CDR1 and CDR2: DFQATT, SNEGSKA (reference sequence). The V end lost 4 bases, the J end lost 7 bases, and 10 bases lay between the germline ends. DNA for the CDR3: TGCAGTGCTAACGGGTTCGGTGGCTACACCTTC. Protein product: CSANGFGGYTF.

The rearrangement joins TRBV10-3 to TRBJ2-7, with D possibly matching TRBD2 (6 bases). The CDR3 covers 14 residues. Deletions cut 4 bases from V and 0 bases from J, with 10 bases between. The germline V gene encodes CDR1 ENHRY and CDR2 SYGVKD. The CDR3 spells CAISAETSSYEQYF. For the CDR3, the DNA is TGTGCCATCAGTGCAGAGACTAGCTCCTACGAGCAGTACTTC.

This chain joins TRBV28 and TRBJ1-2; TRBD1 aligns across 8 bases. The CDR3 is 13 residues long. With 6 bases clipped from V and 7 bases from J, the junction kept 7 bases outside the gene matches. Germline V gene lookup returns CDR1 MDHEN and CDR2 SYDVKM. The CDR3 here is CASRPGQAAGYTF. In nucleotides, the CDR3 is TGTGCCAGCAGGCCGGGACAGGCTGCTGGCTACACCTTC.

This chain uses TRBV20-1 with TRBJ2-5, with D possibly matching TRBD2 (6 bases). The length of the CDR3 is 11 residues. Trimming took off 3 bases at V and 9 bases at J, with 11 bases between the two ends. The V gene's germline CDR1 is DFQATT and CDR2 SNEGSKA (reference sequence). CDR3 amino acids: CSARSSGAQYF. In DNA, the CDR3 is TGCAGTGCTAGGTCCTCGGGAGCCCAGTACTTC.

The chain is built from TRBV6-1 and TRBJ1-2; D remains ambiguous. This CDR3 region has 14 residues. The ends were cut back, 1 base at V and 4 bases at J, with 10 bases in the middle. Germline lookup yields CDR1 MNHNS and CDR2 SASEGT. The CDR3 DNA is TGTGCCAGCAGTGAAGAAGGCGACTTCTATGGCTACACCTTC. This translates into CASSEEGDFYGYTF.

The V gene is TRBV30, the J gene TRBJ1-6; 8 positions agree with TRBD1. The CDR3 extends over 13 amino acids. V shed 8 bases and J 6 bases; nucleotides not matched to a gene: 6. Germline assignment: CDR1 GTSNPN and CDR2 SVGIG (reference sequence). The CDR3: CARTQGGNSPLHF. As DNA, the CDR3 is TGTGCCCGCACACAGGGGGGTAATTCACCCCTCCACTTT.

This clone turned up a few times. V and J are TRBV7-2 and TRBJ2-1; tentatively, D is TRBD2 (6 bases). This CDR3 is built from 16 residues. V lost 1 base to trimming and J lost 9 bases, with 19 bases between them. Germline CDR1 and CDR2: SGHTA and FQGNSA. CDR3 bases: TGTGCCAGCAGCTTAGGGGGGACTCCTACTTTGGCTGAGCAGTTCTTC. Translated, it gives CASSLGGTPTLAEQFF.

The CDR3 DNA reads as TGTGCCAGCAGCCCGCGAGAGTGGGCGTACACTGAAGCTTTCTTT. Protein: CASSPREWAYTEAFF. The genes are TRBV11-2 and TRBJ1-1, with D unresolved. Trimming shortened V by 5 bases and J by 3 bases, and 16 bases separated the two germline ends. The germline V gene encodes CDR1 SGHAT and CDR2 FQNNGV. The CDR3 is 15 amino acids.

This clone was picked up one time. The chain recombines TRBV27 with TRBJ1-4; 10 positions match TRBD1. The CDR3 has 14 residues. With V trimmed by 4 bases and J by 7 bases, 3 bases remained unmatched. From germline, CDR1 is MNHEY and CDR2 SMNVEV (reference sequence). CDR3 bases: TGTGCCAGCAGTTCTGACAGGGGGCCTGAAAAACTGTTTTTT. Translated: CASSSDRGPEKLFF.

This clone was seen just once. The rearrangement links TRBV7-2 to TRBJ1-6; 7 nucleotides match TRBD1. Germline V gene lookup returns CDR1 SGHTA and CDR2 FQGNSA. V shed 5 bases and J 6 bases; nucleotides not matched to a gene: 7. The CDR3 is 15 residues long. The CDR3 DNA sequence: TGTGCCAGCAGCCCCCCAGGGGGGAGTAATTCACCCCTCCACTTT. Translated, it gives CASSPPGGSNSPLHF.

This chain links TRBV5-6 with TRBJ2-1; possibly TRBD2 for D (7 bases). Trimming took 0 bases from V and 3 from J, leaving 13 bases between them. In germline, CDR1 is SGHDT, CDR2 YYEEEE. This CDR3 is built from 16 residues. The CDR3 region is CASSLAGGPNYNEQFF. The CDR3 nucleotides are TGTGCCAGCAGCTTGGCGGGGGGCCCTAACTACAATGAGCAGTTCTTC.

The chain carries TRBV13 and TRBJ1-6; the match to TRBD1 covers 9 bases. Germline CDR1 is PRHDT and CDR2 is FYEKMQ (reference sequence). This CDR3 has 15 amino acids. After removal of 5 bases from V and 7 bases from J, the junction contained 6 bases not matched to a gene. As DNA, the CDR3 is TGTGCCAGCAGCCCGGGACAGGGTGTAAATTCACCCCTCCACTTT. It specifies CASSPGQGVNSPLHF.

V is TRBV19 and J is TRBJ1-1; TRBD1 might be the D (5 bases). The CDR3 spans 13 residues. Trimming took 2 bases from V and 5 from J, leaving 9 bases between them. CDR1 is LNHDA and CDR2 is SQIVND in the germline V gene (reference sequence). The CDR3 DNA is TGTGCCAGTAGTATAACCTCAGGGACTGAAGCTTTCTTT. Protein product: CASSITSGTEAFF.

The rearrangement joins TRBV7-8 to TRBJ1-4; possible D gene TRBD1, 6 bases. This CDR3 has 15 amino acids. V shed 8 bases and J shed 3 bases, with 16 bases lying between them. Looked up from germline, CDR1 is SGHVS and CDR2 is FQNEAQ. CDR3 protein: CASQQGLVPNEKLFF. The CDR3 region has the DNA TGTGCCAGCCAACAGGGTCTCGTCCCTAATGAAAAACTGTTTTTT.

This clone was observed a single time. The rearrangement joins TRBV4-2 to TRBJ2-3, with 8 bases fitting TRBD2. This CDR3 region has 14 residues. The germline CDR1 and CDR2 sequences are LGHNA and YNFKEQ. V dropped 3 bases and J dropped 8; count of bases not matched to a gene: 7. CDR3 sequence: CASSQELGGATQYF. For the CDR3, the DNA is TGTGCCAGCAGCCAGGAACTCGGGGGGGCTACGCAGTATTTT.